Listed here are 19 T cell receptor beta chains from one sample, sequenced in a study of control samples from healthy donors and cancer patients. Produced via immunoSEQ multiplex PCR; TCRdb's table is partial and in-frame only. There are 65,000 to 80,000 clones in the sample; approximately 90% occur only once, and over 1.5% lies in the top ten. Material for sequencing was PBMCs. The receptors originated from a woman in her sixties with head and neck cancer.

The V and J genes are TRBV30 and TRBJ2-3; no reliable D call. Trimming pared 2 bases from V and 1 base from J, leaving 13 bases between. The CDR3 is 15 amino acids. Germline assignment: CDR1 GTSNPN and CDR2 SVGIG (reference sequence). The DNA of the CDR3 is TGTGCCTGGAGTCCGAACTCAATTGGCACAGATACGCAGTATTTT. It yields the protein CAWSPNSIGTDTQYF.

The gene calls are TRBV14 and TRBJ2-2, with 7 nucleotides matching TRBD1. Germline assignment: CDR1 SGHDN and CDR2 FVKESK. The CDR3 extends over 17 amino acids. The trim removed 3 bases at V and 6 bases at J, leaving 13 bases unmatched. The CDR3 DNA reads TGTGCCAGCAGCCATGTATCCAGAGGGGGCTGGTCCGGGGAGCTGTTTTTT. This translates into CASSHVSRGGWSGELFF.

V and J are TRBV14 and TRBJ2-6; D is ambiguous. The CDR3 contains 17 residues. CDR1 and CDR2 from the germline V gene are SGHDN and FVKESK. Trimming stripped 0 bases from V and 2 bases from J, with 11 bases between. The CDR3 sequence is CASSQDFGETGANVLTF. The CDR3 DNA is TGTGCCAGCAGCCAAGACTTCGGCGAGACTGGGGCCAACGTCCTGACTTTC.

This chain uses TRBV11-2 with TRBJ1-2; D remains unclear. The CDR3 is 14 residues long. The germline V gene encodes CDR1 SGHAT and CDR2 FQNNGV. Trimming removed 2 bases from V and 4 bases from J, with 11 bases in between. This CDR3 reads CASSLLGTGYGYTF. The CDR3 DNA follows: TGTGCCAGCAGCTTATTAGGTACCGGCTATGGCTACACCTTC.

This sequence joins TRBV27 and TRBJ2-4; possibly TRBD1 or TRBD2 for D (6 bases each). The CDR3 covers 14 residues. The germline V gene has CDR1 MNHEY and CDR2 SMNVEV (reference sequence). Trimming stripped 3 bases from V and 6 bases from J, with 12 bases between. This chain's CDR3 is CASSFGGRINIQYF. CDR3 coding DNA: TGTGCCAGCAGTTTTGGGGGGCGGATAAACATTCAGTACTTC.

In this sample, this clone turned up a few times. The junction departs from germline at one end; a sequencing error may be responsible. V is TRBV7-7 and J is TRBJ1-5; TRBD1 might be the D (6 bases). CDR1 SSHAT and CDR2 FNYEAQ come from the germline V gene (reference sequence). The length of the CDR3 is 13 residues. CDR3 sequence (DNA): TGTGCTAGCAGCTTAGGACAGAATCAGCCCCAGCATTTT. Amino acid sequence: CASSLGQNQPQHF.

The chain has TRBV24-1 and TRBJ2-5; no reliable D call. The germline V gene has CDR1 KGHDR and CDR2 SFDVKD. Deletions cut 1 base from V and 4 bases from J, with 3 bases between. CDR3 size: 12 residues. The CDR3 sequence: CATSDFGETQYF. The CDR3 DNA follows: TGTGCCACCAGTGATTTTGGAGAGACCCAGTACTTC.

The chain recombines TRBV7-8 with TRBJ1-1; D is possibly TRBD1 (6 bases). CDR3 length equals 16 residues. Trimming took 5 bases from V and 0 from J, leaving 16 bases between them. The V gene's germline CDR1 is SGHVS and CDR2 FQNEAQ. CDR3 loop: CASSPGVGRVNTEAFF. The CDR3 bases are TGTGCCAGCAGCCCAGGGGTCGGCAGAGTGAACACTGAAGCTTTCTTT.

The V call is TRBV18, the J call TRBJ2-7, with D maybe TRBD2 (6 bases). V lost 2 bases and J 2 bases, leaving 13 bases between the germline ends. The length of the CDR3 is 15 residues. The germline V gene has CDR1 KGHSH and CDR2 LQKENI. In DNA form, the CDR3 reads TGTGCCAGCTCACCAGTTCCGGGAGTTACCTACGAGCAGTACTTC. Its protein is CASSPVPGVTYEQYF.

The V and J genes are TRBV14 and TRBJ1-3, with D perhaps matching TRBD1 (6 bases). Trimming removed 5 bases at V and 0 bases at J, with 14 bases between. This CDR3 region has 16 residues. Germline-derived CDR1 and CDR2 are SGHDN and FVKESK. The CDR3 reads CASSDRQVLSGNTIYF. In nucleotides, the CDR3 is TGTGCCAGCAGCGACCGACAGGTTCTCTCTGGAAACACCATATATTTT.

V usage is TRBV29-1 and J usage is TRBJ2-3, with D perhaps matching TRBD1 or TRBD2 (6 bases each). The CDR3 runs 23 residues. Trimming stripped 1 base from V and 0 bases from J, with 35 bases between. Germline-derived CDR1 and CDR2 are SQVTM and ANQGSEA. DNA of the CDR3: TGCAGCGTTGAAGTGCCACTCGGCTCGGGACTGTGGGGGGCTACGACTAGCACAGATACGCAGTATTTT. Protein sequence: CSVEVPLGSGLWGATTSTDTQYF.

CDR3 in amino acids: CASSLDRVGRGDTQYF. Written as DNA, the CDR3 is TGTGCCAGCAGCTTGGACAGGGTCGGCAGGGGAGATACGCAGTATTTT. V is TRBV5-4 and J is TRBJ2-3, with a possible D match to TRBD1 (6 bases). V shed 0 bases and J shed 5 bases, with 16 bases lying between them. CDR1 SGHNT and CDR2 YYREEE come from the germline V gene (reference sequence). The CDR3 is 16 amino acids. The variable domain in full, with the rest retrieved from reference TRBV5-4 and TRBJ2-3, is ETGVTQSPTHLIKTRGQQVTLRCSSQSGHNTVSWYQQALGQGPQFIFQYYREEENGRGNFPPRFSGLQFPNYSSELNVNALELDDSALYLCASSLDRVGRGDTQYFGPGTRLTVL.

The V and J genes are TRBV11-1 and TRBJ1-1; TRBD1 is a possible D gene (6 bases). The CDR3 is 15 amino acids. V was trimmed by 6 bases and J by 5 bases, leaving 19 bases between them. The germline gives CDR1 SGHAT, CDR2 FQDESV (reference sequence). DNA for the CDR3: TGTGCCAGCAGACCCCTCCTCCAGGGGTCGACTGAAGCTTTCTTT. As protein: CASRPLLQGSTEAFF.

As DNA, the CDR3 is TGTGCCAGCAGAATACAGGGAAGCTATGGCTACACCTTC. Translation: CASRIQGSYGYTF. V usage is TRBV6-5 and J usage is TRBJ1-2, with D possibly TRBD1 on 6 matching bases. CDR3 length equals 13 residues. CDR1 and CDR2 (germline): MNHEY, SVGAGI. V gave up 6 bases and J gave up 4 bases, with 12 bases separating them.

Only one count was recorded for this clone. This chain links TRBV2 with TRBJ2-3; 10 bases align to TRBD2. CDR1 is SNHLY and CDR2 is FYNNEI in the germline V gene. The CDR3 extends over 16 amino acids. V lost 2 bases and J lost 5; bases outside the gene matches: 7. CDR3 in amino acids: CASSERLAGAGDTQYF. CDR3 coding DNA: TGTGCCAGCAGTGAAAGGCTAGCGGGAGCGGGAGATACGCAGTATTTT.

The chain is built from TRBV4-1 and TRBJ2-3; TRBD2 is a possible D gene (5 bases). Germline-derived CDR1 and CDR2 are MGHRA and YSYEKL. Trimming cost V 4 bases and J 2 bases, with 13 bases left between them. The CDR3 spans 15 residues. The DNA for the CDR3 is TGCGCCAGCAGCCCTCTACCGGAGGCCACAGATACGCAGTATTTT. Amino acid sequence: CASSPLPEATDTQYF.

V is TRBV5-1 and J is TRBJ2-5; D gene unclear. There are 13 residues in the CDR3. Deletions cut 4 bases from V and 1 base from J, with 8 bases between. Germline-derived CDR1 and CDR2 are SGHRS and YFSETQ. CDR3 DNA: TGCGCCAGCAGCCTCAGTCCCCAAGAGACCCAGTACTTC. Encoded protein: CASSLSPQETQYF.

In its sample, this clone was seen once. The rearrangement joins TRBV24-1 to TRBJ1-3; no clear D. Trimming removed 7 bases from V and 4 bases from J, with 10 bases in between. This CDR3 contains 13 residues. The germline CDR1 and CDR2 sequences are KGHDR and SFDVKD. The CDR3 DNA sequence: TGTGCCACCAGCCCGACGGTAGGAAACACCATATATTTT. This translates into CATSPTVGNTIYF.

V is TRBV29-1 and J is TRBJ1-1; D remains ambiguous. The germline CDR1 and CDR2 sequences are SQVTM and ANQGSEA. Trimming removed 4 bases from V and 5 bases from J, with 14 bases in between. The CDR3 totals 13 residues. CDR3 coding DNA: TGCAGCGTTGTTGTCGGCCTATGGACTGAAGCTTTCTTT. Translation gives CSVVVGLWTEAFF.